The subject of this entry is one T cell receptor (beta chain). Libraries were prepared by immunoSEQ multiplex PCR; TCRdb keeps only in-frame clonotypes and omits some of them. The data hold approximately 76,000 clones, with about 89% observed a single time. This entry belongs to a study of blood T cell repertoires in COVID-19. Across the study: The analysed material was cDNA or gDNA that came from T cells, B-cell-depleted T cells, or PBMCs.

The receptor was isolated from a woman aged 60-75 years with acute or convalescent COVID-19. The sequencing input was peripheral blood.

The DNA for the CDR3 is TGTGCCTGGTCCCAGGGGGTAGGGGAAAAACTGTTTTTT. It is translated as CAWSQGVGEKLFF. This chain connects TRBV30 to TRBJ1-4; TRBD1 aligns across 7 bases. The CDR3 runs 13 residues. Germline V CDR1 and CDR2: GTSNPN, SVGIG (reference sequence). The V and J ends lost 5 bases and 8 bases, in that order; junction bases with no gene match: 8.